This is a list of T cell receptor beta chains from one sample in a study of cytomegalovirus exposure and HLA in healthy donors. Profiled with immunoSEQ multiplex PCR; TCRdb holds only in-frame clones, not every one. The repertoire consists of around 150,000 clones, with approximately 81% occurring once and the leading ten covering 3.5% to 5.5%. The material sequenced was PBMCs. The receptors originated from a woman in her forties in good health and CMV-seropositive. Each CDR3 is given with its conserved first and last residue. D genes are given only for firm matches. Clone size appears in some rows only: once, few, many, or a class for an expanded clone.

d_call: TRBD1; v_call: TRBV11-2; clone_size: NA; j_call: TRBJ2-4; cdr3_aa: CASSLRQGGAKNIQYF; cdr3_nt: TGTGCCAGCAGCTTGCGACAGGGGGGGGCCAAAAACATTCAGTACTTC
d_call: TRBD1; v_call: TRBV29-1; clone_size: NA; j_call: TRBJ1-2; cdr3_aa: CSVAQGGTGYGYTF; cdr3_nt: TGCAGCGTCGCACAGGGGGGGACTGGCTATGGCTACACCTTC
d_call: NA; v_call: TRBV7-2; clone_size: few; j_call: TRBJ1-1; cdr3_aa: CASSLATGNTEAFF; cdr3_nt: TGTGCCAGCAGCTTAGCGACAGGGAACACTGAAGCTTTCTTT
d_call: NA; v_call: TRBV1; clone_size: NA; j_call: TRBJ2-1; cdr3_aa: CTSSLRASELNEQFF; cdr3_nt: TGCACCAGCAGCCTTAGGGCTAGCGAGTTAAATGAGCAGTTCTTC
d_call: NA; v_call: TRBV14; clone_size: NA; j_call: TRBJ1-3; cdr3_aa: CASSPRTASGNTIYF; cdr3_nt: TGTGCCAGCAGCCCAAGGACAGCCTCTGGAAACACCATATATTTT
d_call: TRBD2; v_call: TRBV27; clone_size: NA; j_call: TRBJ2-3; cdr3_aa: CASSRSGSSTDTQYF; cdr3_nt: TGTGCCAGCAGCCGTAGCGGGAGTAGTACAGATACGCAGTATTTT
d_call: TRBD1; v_call: TRBV7-2; clone_size: NA; j_call: TRBJ1-2; cdr3_aa: CASSLVGTGGGYGYTF; cdr3_nt: TGTGCCAGCAGCTTAGTTGGGACAGGGGGCGGGTATGGCTACACCTTC
d_call: NA; v_call: TRBV6-5; clone_size: NA; j_call: TRBJ2-1; cdr3_aa: CASSYSKTGDYNEQFF; cdr3_nt: TGTGCCAGCAGTTACTCTAAAACGGGGGACTACAATGAGCAGTTCTTC
d_call: NA; v_call: TRBV10-3; clone_size: NA; j_call: TRBJ2-3; cdr3_aa: CAITDSGADTQYF; cdr3_nt: TGTGCCATCACTGACTCGGGGGCAGATACGCAGTATTTT
d_call: TRBD2; v_call: TRBV7-9; clone_size: NA; j_call: TRBJ2-5; cdr3_aa: CSSRYSGRYQETQYF; cdr3_nt: TGTTCCAGCAGGTATAGCGGGAGGTACCAAGAGACCCAGTACTTC
d_call: NA; v_call: TRBV11-2; clone_size: NA; j_call: TRBJ1-6; cdr3_aa: CASSLVGGDSPLHF; cdr3_nt: TGTGCCAGCAGCTTAGTAGGGGGGGATTCACCCCTCCACTTT
d_call: TRBD2; v_call: TRBV6-1; clone_size: NA; j_call: TRBJ2-5; cdr3_aa: CASKISGRVKETQYF; cdr3_nt: TGTGCCAGCAAAATTAGCGGGCGGGTGAAAGAGACCCAGTACTTC
d_call: NA; v_call: TRBV2; clone_size: NA; j_call: TRBJ2-4; cdr3_aa: CASSDPTSVKNIQYF; cdr3_nt: TGTGCCAGCAGTGACCCGACTAGTGTCAAAAACATTCAGTACTTC
d_call: NA; v_call: TRBV10-3; clone_size: NA; j_call: TRBJ2-5; cdr3_aa: CAISELGGVETQYF; cdr3_nt: TGTGCCATCAGTGAGTTGGGCGGGGTTGAGACCCAGTACTTC
d_call: NA; v_call: TRBV7-2; clone_size: NA; j_call: TRBJ2-2; cdr3_aa: CASSLVHNTGELFF; cdr3_nt: TGTGCCAGCAGCTTAGTACACAACACCGGGGAGCTGTTTTTT
d_call: NA; v_call: TRBV9; clone_size: few; j_call: TRBJ2-5; cdr3_aa: CASSVANTAQETQYF; cdr3_nt: TGTGCCAGCAGCGTAGCTAATACAGCCCAAGAGACCCAGTACTTC
d_call: NA; v_call: TRBV7-6; clone_size: NA; j_call: TRBJ1-2; cdr3_aa: CASSLGEGGYGYTF; cdr3_nt: TGTGCCAGCAGCTTAGGGGAAGGGGGTTATGGCTACACCTTC
d_call: NA; v_call: TRBV18; clone_size: NA; j_call: TRBJ1-3; cdr3_aa: CASSPLRGVLDGNTIYF; cdr3_nt: TGTGCCAGCTCACCCCTCAGGGGAGTCCTTGACGGAAACACCATATATTTT
d_call: NA; v_call: TRBV28; clone_size: NA; j_call: TRBJ2-7; cdr3_aa: CASSRFREQYF; cdr3_nt: TGTGCCAGCAGTCGGTTCCGCGAGCAGTACTTC
d_call: TRBD2; v_call: TRBV7-2; clone_size: NA; j_call: TRBJ2-3; cdr3_aa: CASSLPGTRRRDTQYF; cdr3_nt: TGTGCCAGCAGCTTACCGGGGACTAGAAGGCGAGATACGCAGTATTTT
d_call: NA; v_call: TRBV10-3; clone_size: NA; j_call: TRBJ1-2; cdr3_aa: CAIRATGEANYGYTF; cdr3_nt: TGTGCCATCAGGGCGACTGGCGAAGCTAACTATGGCTACACCTTC
d_call: TRBD1; v_call: TRBV4-3; clone_size: NA; j_call: TRBJ1-2; cdr3_aa: CASSQITGGQGSGYTF; cdr3_nt: TGCGCCAGCAGCCAGATAACCGGGGGACAGGGTTCTGGCTACACCTTC
d_call: TRBD2; v_call: TRBV7-9; clone_size: NA; j_call: TRBJ2-5; cdr3_aa: CASSSLFLADNQETQYF; cdr3_nt: TGTGCCAGCAGCTCCCTCTTTCTAGCGGATAATCAAGAGACCCAGTACTTC
d_call: TRBD2; v_call: TRBV7-9; clone_size: NA; j_call: TRBJ2-5; cdr3_aa: CASSRGTSGETQYF; cdr3_nt: TGTGCCAGCAGCCGAGGGACTAGCGGAGAGACCCAGTACTTC
d_call: TRBD1; v_call: TRBV19; clone_size: NA; j_call: TRBJ2-7; cdr3_aa: CASSRRDSIYEQYF; cdr3_nt: TGTGCCAGTAGCAGAAGGGACAGCATCTACGAGCAGTACTTC
d_call: TRBD2; v_call: TRBV19; clone_size: once; j_call: TRBJ2-3; cdr3_aa: CASSIQLAGRTDTQYF; cdr3_nt: TGTGCCAGTAGTATCCAACTAGCGGGCCGCACAGATACGCAGTATTTT
d_call: TRBD2; v_call: TRBV19; clone_size: NA; j_call: TRBJ2-7; cdr3_aa: CASSLRSGSTYEQYF; cdr3_nt: TGTGCCAGTAGTCTGCGTAGCGGGAGCACCTACGAGCAGTACTTC